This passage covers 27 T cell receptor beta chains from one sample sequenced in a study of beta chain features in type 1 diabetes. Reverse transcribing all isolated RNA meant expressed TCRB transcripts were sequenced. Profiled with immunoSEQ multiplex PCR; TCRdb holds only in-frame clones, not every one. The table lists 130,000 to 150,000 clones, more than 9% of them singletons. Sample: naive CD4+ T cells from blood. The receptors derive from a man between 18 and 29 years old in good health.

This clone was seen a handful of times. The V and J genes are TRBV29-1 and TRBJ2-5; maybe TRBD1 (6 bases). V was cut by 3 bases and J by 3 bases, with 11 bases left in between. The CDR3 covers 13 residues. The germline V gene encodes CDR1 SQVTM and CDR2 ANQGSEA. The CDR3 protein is CSVDRDKKETQYF. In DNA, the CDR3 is TGCAGCGTTGATAGGGACAAAAAAGAGACCCAGTACTTC.

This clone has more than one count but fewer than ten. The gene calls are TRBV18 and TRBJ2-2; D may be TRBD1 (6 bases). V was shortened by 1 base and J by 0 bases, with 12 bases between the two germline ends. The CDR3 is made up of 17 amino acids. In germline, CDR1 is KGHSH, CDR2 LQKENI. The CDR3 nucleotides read TGTGCCAGCTCACCACGGTCCCAGGGGACGAACACCGGGGAGCTGTTTTTT. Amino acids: CASSPRSQGTNTGELFF.

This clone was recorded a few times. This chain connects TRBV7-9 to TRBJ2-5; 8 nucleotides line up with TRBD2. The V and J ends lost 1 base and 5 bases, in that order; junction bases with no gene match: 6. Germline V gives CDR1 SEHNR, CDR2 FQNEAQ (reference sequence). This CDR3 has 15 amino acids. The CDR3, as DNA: TGTGCCAGCAGCTTAGTACTAGCGGAGGGTGAGACCCAGTACTTC. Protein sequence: CASSLVLAEGETQYF.

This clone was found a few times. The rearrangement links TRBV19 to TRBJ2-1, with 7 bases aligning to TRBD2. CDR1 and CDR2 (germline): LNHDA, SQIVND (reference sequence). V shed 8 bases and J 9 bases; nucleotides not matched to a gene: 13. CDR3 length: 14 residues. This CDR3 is CASGPGGASGEQFF. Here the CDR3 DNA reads TGTGCCAGTGGGCCGGGAGGAGCTAGCGGTGAGCAGTTCTTC.

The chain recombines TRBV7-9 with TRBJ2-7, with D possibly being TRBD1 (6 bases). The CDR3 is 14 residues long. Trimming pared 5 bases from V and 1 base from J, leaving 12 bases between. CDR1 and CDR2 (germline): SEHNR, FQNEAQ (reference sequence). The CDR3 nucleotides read TGTGCCAGCAGCCTCCGGGACACATCCTACGAGCAGTACTTC. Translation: CASSLRDTSYEQYF.

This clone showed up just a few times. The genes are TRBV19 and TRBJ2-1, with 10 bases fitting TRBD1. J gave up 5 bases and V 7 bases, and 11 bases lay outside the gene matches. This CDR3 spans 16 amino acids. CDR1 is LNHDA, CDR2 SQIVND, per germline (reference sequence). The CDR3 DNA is TGTGCCAGTACCTATATGGGACAGGGGTCCGACAATGAGCAGTTCTTC. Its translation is CASTYMGQGSDNEQFF. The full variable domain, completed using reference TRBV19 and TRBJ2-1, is DGGITQSPKYLFRKEGQNVTLSCEQNLNHDAMYWYRQDPGQGLRLIYYSQIVNDFQKGDIAEGYSVSREKKESFPLTVTSAQKNPTAFYLCASTYMGQGSDNEQFFGPGTRLTVL.

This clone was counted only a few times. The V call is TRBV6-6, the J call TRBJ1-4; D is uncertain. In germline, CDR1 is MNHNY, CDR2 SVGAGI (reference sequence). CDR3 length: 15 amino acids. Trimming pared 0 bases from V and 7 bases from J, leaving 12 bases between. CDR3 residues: CASSYSRPPVEKLFF. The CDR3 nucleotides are TGTGCCAGCAGTTACTCTCGCCCCCCGGTTGAAAAACTGTTTTTT.

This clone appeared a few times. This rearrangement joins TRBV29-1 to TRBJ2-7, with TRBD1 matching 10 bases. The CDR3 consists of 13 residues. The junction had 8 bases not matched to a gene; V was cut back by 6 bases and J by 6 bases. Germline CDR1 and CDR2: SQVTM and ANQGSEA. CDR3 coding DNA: TGCAGCGTAGCGGGACAGGGGCGAGGCGAGCAGTACTTC. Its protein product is CSVAGQGRGEQYF.

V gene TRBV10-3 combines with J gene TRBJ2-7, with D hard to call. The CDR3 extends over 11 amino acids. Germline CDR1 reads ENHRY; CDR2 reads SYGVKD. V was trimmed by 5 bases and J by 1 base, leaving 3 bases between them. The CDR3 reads CAISSSYEQYF. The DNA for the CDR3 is TGTGCCATCAGTTCATCCTACGAGCAGTACTTC.

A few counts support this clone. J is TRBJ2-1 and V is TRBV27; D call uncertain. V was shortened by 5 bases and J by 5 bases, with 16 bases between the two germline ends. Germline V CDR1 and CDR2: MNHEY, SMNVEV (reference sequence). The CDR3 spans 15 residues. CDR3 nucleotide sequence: TGTGCCAGCAGTCCCCACCTCAGGATGCACAATGAGCAGTTCTTC. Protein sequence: CASSPHLRMHNEQFF.

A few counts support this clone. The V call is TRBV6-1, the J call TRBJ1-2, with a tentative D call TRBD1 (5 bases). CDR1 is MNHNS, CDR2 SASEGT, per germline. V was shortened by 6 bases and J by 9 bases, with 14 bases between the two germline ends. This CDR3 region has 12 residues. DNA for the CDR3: TGTGCCAGCAGGGAGACAGAGGAAAGCTACACCTTC. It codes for CASRETEESYTF.

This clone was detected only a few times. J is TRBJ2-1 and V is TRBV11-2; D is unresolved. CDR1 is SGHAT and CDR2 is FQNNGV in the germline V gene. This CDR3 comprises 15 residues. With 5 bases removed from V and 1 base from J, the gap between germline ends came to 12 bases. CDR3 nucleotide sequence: TGTGCCAGCAGCCCAGCTAGGAATTCCTACAATGAGCAGTTCTTC. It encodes CASSPARNSYNEQFF.

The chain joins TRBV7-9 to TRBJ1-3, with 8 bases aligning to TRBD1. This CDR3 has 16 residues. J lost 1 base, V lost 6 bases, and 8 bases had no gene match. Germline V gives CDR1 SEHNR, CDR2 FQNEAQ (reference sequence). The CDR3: CASRTIGQGSGNTIYF. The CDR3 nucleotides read TGTGCCAGCAGAACGATAGGACAGGGTTCTGGAAACACCATATATTTT.

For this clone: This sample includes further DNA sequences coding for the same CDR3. The CDR3 protein is CASSLTGNTGELFF. CDR3 sequence (DNA): TGCGCCAGCAGCCTGACTGGTAACACCGGGGAGCTGTTTTTT. The chain has TRBV5-1 and TRBJ2-2; no clear D gene. Germline lookup yields CDR1 SGHRS and CDR2 YFSETQ. The V gene lost 4 bases and the J gene lost 2 bases, with 9 bases spanning the gap. The CDR3 runs to 14 residues.

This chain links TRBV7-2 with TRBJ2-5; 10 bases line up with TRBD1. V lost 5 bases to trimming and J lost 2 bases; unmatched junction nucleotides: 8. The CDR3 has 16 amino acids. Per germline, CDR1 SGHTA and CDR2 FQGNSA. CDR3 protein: CASSPGQGTGQETQYF. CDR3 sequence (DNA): TGTGCCAGCAGCCCGGGACAGGGGACGGGGCAAGAGACCCAGTACTTC.

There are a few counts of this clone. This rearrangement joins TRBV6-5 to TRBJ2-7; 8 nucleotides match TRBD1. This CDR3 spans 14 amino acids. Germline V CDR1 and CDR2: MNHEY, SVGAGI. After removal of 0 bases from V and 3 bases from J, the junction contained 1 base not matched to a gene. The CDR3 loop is CASSYSGTGYEQYF. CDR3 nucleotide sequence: TGTGCCAGCAGTTACTCCGGGACAGGCTACGAGCAGTACTTC.

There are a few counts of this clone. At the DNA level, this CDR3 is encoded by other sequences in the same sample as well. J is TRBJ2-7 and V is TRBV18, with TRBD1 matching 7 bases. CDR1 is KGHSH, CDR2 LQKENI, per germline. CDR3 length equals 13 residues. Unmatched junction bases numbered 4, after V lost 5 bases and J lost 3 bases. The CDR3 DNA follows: TGTGCCAGCTCATCAGGGACAGACTACGAGCAGTACTTC. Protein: CASSSGTDYEQYF.

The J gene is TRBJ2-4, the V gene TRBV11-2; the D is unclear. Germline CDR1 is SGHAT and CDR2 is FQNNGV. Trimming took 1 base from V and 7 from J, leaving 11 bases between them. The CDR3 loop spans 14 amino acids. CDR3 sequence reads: CASSLALWANIQYF. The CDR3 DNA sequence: TGTGCCAGCAGCTTAGCGCTATGGGCGAACATTCAGTACTTC.

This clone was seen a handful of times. The CDR3 here is CASSLQDRAYNEQFF. For the CDR3, the DNA is TGTGCCAGCAGCTTACAGGACAGGGCCTACAATGAGCAGTTCTTC. The chain is built from TRBV11-2 and TRBJ2-1, with TRBD1 matching over 8 bases. V shed 2 bases and J 2 bases; nucleotides not matched to a gene: 2. This CDR3 is built from 15 residues. Germline-derived CDR1 and CDR2 are SGHAT and FQNNGV.

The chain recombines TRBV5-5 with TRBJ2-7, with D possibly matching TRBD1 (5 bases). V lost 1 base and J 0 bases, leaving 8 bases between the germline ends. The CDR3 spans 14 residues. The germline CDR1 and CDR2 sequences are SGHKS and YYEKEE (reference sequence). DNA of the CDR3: TGTGCCAGCAGCTTGAGACAGAACTCCTACGAGCAGTACTTC. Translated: CASSLRQNSYEQYF.

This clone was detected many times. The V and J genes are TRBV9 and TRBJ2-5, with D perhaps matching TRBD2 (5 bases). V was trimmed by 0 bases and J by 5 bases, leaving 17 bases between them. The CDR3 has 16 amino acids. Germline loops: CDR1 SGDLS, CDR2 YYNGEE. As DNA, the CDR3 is TGTGCCAGCAGCGTAGGGGAAAGCGGTGCTGAGGAGACCCAGTACTTC. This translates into CASSVGESGAEETQYF.

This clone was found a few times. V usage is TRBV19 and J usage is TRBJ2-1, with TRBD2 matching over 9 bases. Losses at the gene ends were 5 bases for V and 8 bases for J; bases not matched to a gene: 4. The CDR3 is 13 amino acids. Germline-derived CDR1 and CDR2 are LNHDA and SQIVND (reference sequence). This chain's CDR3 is CASSPRGGHEQFF. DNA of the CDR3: TGTGCCAGTAGTCCGCGGGGGGGCCATGAGCAGTTCTTC.

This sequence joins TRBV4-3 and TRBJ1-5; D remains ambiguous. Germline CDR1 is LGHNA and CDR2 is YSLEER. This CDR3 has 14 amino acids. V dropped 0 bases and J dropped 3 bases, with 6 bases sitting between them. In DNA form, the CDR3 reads TGCGCCAGCAGCCAAGATTATTTCAATCAGCCCCAGCATTTT. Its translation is CASSQDYFNQPQHF.

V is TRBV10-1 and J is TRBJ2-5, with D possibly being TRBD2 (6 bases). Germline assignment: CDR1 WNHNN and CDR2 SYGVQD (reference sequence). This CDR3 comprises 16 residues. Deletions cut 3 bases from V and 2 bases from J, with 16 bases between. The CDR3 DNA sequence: TGCGCCAGCAGTGAAGGACACGCCGGGGGACAAGAGACCCAGTACTTC. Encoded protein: CASSEGHAGGQETQYF.

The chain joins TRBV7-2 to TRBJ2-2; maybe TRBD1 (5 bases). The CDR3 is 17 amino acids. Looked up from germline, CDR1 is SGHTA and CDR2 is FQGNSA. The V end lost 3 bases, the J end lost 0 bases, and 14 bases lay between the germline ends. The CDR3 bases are TGTGCCAGCAGCTTTTCCCGCAGGGCCCCGAACACCGGGGAGCTGTTTTTT. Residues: CASSFSRRAPNTGELFF.

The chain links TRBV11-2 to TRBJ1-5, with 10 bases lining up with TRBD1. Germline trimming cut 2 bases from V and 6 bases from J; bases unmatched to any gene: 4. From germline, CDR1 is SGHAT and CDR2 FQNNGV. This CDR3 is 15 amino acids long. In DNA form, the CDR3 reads TGTGCCAGCAGCTTATCCGGACAGGGGGTTCAGCCCCAGCATTTT. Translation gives CASSLSGQGVQPQHF.

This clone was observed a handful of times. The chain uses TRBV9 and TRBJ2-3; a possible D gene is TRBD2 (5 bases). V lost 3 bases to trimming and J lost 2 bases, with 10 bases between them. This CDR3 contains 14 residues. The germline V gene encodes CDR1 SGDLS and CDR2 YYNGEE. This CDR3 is CASSGLEVTDTQYF. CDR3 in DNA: TGTGCCAGCAGCGGCCTGGAGGTCACAGATACGCAGTATTTT.